Below, 11 T cell receptor beta chains from the same sample are listed, as sequenced in a study of blood T cells in healthy people across ages. A second PCR of 7 to 11 cycles used a sample-barcoded 5' primer and a J-beta primer mix. TCRdb used MiXCR to reprocess the 5' RACE reads, holding one entry per CDR3 protein. The sample consists of just over 800,000 distinct CDR3 sequences, around 62% of them appearing once. Sequences were obtained from blood. The receptor set was obtained from a young man in good health.

The chain recombines TRBV20-1 with TRBJ2-3; 11 bases match TRBD2. Looked up from germline, CDR1 is DFQATT and CDR2 is SNEGSKA (reference sequence). This CDR3 has 14 residues. V lost 6 bases, J lost 5 bases, and 7 bases stayed unmatched. As DNA, the CDR3 is TGCAGTGCCTATAGCGGGGGGGGAAAAGATACGCAGTATTTT. Its protein product is CSAYSGGGKDTQYF.

This sequence joins TRBV10-3 and TRBJ2-7, with 8 bases matching TRBD2. The germline V gene has CDR1 ENHRY and CDR2 SYGVKD. This CDR3 region has 15 residues. Germline trimming cut 3 bases from V and 1 base from J; bases unmatched to any gene: 5. The CDR3 nucleotides are TGTGCCATCAGTGACCCCCAGCGGGGGTCCTACGAGCAGTACTTC. Its protein is CAISDPQRGSYEQYF.

This chain uses TRBV5-1 with TRBJ2-7; TRBD1 might be the D (6 bases). CDR1 is SGHRS and CDR2 is YFSETQ in the germline V gene. V was pared by 5 bases and J by 2 bases, with 17 bases between. The CDR3 runs 15 residues. In DNA, the CDR3 is TGCGCCAGCAGAGACATTGGGACACGACCCTACGAGCAGTACTTC. Translation: CASRDIGTRPYEQYF.

The chain uses TRBV9 and TRBJ2-1, with a tentative D call TRBD2 (6 bases). Germline CDR1 SGDLS, CDR2 YYNGEE. The V and J ends lost 7 bases and 9 bases respectively, with 17 bases between them. This CDR3 has 13 residues. The CDR3, as DNA: TGTGCCAGCGCCCTAGGCGCGGGGATTGAGCAGTTCTTC. This codes for CASALGAGIEQFF.

To note about this clonotype: A read error may account for a junction end that differs from germline. The chain combines TRBV7-9 with TRBJ1-2; 8 bases are shared with TRBD1. The V gene's germline CDR1 is SEHNR and CDR2 FQNEAQ (reference sequence). CDR3 length: 13 residues. CDR3 sequence reads: CTSSSGQGNGYTF. The DNA of the CDR3 is TGTACCAGCAGCTCCGGACAGGGCAATGGCTACACCTTC.

Notes on this clonotype: A much larger clone lies a single base off, so this may be a read error. The J gene is TRBJ1-2, the V gene TRBV29-1; 9 nucleotides align to TRBD1. CDR1 SQVTM and CDR2 ANQGSEA come from the germline V gene. The CDR3 consists of 14 residues. Trimming took 1 base from V and 3 from J; bases not matched to a gene: 3. The CDR3 DNA follows: TGCAGCGTTGAAGCCACAGGGGGCGACTATGGCTACACCTTC. Residues: CSVEATGGDYGYTF.

The J gene is TRBJ2-5, the V gene TRBV11-2, with 7 bases fitting TRBD2. CDR1 is SGHAT and CDR2 is FQNNGV in the germline V gene. V shed 5 bases and J 7 bases; nucleotides not matched to a gene: 7. This CDR3 is built from 13 residues. The CDR3 reads CASSAGERGTQYF. The CDR3 nucleotides are TGTGCCAGCAGCGCCGGCGAGCGGGGGACCCAGTACTTC. The whole variable domain, filled in from reference TRBV11-2 and TRBJ2-5, reads EAGVAQSPRYKIIEKRQSVAFWCNPISGHATLYWYQQILGQGPKLLIQFQNNGVVDDSQLPKDRFSAERLKGVDSTLKIQPAKLEDSAVYLCASSAGERGTQYFGPGTRLLVL.

V gene TRBV18 combines with J gene TRBJ2-3; D could derive from TRBD1 or TRBD2 (5 bases each). V was cut by 0 bases and J by 4 bases, with 8 bases left in between. Germline CDR1 is KGHSH and CDR2 is LQKENI. The CDR3 spans 14 residues. The CDR3 sequence: CASSPPTGPDTQYF. The CDR3 DNA reads TGTGCCAGCTCACCACCGACGGGACCAGATACGCAGTATTTT.

The chain couples TRBV7-6 to TRBJ2-5; 8 bases line up with TRBD2. CDR3 length: 13 residues. J lost 10 bases, V lost 5 bases, and 9 bases had no gene match. CDR1 is SGHVS and CDR2 is FNYEAQ in the germline V gene. The CDR3 spells CASSLGLEGLQYF. Written as DNA, the CDR3 is TGTGCCAGCAGCCTGGGACTAGAGGGCCTCCAGTACTTC.

The rearrangement links TRBV3-1 to TRBJ2-5; D may be TRBD2 (5 bases). CDR1 and CDR2 (germline): LGHDT, YNNKEL (reference sequence). V was clipped by 6 bases and J by 1 base, with 9 bases between them. The CDR3 sequence is 13 residues long. The CDR3 DNA sequence: TGTGCCAGCAGGGGCAGCGGCCAAGAGACCCAGTACTTC. This encodes CASRGSGQETQYF.

The CDR3 sequence is CASSEPFSGHLQETQYF. Written as DNA, the CDR3 is TGTGCCAGCAGTGAACCCTTTTCGGGACACCTTCAAGAGACCCAGTACTTC. The gene calls are TRBV6-1 and TRBJ2-5, with D possibly TRBD1 on 6 matching bases. The germline V and J ends were trimmed by 2 bases and 2 bases, with 18 bases remaining between them. Germline V lookup: CDR1 MNHNS, CDR2 SASEGT. The CDR3 is made up of 17 amino acids.